Below, one T cell receptor (beta chain) is given with its context. These data are taken from a study of blood T cell repertoires in COVID-19. Turning to the study itself: Spain, Italy and the United States supplied samples that represented acute and convalescent COVID-19. Nucleic acid was either cDNA or gDNA, and it came from T cells, B-cell-depleted T cells, or PBMCs.

Germline CDR1 and CDR2: SNHLY and FYNNEI. The CDR3 has 14 amino acids. V dropped 7 bases and J dropped 6; count of bases not matched to a gene: 10. During active infection, Seattle patients enrolled and were then monitored through disease. Per the original methods: Amplification of reference gene primers was used by the study to estimate nucleated cell counts. Assay used: immunoSEQ multiplex PCR; TCRdb lists only in-frame clones, some missing. V, J and clone size were drawn from that table, and D and trimming were deduced from the DNA. This sample has roughly 200,000 clones, with 75% to 85% found just once.

The chain joins TRBV2 to TRBJ2-3; TRBD2 agrees at 7 bases. The sample was peripheral blood. The origin of this receptor is a woman aged 80 or over with COVID-19, enrolled during active disease. CDR3 coding DNA: TGTGCCAGCAAGGCTAGCGGAGCCCAGGATACGCAGTATTTT. Its translation: CASKASGAQDTQYF.